These 30 T cell receptor beta chains originate from one sample sequenced in a study of blood T cell repertoires in COVID-19. Generated by immunoSEQ multiplex PCR, the TCRdb table keeps only in-frame clones and is missing some. The sample comprises approximately 450,000 clones, around 89% of which are singletons, and approximately 4.3% rests with the top ten. The sample comprised peripheral blood. These receptors originate from a woman aged 25-40 years with acute or convalescent COVID-19.

This sequence joins TRBV14 and TRBJ2-3; no definite D call. Between the trimmed V and J ends, which lost 4 bases and 0 bases, there was a span of 11 bases. The germline V gene encodes CDR1 SGHDN and CDR2 FVKESK. The CDR3 has 15 amino acids. CDR3 region: CASSPMSLSTDTQYF. The CDR3 bases are TGTGCCAGCAGCCCCATGTCGCTAAGCACAGATACGCAGTATTTT.

The V gene is TRBV7-8, the J gene TRBJ2-3, with 10 nucleotides matching TRBD1. The germline CDR1 and CDR2 sequences are SGHVS and FQNEAQ. V shed 7 bases and J 2 bases; nucleotides not matched to a gene: 6. CDR3 length equals 15 residues. CDR3 region: CASTPTGGNTDTQYF. The CDR3 DNA sequence: TGTGCCAGCACCCCGACAGGGGGCAACACAGATACGCAGTATTTT. Combining the CDR3 with reference TRBV7-8 and TRBJ2-3 gives the whole variable domain GAGVSQSPRYKVAKRGQDVALRCDPISGHVSLFWYQQALGQGPEFLTYFQNEAQLDKSGLPSDRFFAERPEGSVSTLKIQRTQQEDSAVYLCASTPTGGNTDTQYFGPGTRLTVL.

This chain uses TRBV4-1 with TRBJ2-5, with TRBD1 matching over 10 bases. This CDR3 spans 15 amino acids. V shed 8 bases and J 4 bases; nucleotides not matched to a gene: 10. Germline CDR1 and CDR2: MGHRA and YSYEKL. CDR3 sequence reads: CASRGWTGGRETQYF. The CDR3 coding sequence is TGCGCCAGCCGGGGTTGGACAGGGGGACGAGAGACCCAGTACTTC.

This chain links TRBV6-1 with TRBJ1-2; 7 nucleotides match TRBD1. Trimming at V came to 2 bases and at J to 5 bases, leaving 14 bases not matched to a gene. Germline values: CDR1 MNHNS, CDR2 SASEGT. This CDR3 is 17 amino acids long. The CDR3 nucleotides read TGTGCCAGCAGTGAAATCGGCTTGACAGGGATCCATTATGGCTACACCTTC. Protein product: CASSEIGLTGIHYGYTF.

This chain links TRBV29-1 with TRBJ1-1; D gene unclear. Germline V gives CDR1 SQVTM, CDR2 ANQGSEA. CDR3 length: 13 residues. The V end lost 2 bases, the J end lost 4 bases, and 11 bases lay between the germline ends. The CDR3 reads CSVERRLSTEAFF. The DNA of the CDR3 is TGCAGCGTTGAACGCAGGCTAAGCACTGAAGCTTTCTTT. The full variable domain, in which reference TRBV29-1 and TRBJ1-1 provide the parts outside the CDR3, is SAVISQKPSRDICQRGTSLTIQCQVDSQVTMMFWYRQQPGQSLTLIATANQGSEATYESGFVIDKFPISRPNLTFSTLTVSNMSPEDSSIYLCSVERRLSTEAFFGQGTRLTVV.

The V gene is TRBV28, the J gene TRBJ1-6; D is unresolved. The CDR3 consists of 15 residues. The V end lost 6 bases, the J end lost 6 bases, and 15 bases lay between the germline ends. In germline, CDR1 is MDHEN, CDR2 SYDVKM. This chain's CDR3 is CASSNLQLGNSPLHF. CDR3 nucleotide sequence: TGTGCCAGCAGCAACTTACAGTTGGGTAATTCACCCCTCCACTTT.

This sequence joins TRBV6-5 and TRBJ1-1, with a possible D match to TRBD1 (5 bases). Trimming took off 4 bases at V and 4 bases at J, with 13 bases between the two ends. Looked up from germline, CDR1 is MNHEY and CDR2 is SVGAGI. CDR3 length: 14 amino acids. CDR3 amino acids: CASSFKDQGTEAFF. In DNA form, the CDR3 reads TGTGCCAGCAGTTTCAAGGACCAGGGCACTGAAGCTTTCTTT.

The rearrangement links TRBV18 to TRBJ1-1; 8 bases fit TRBD1. The CDR3 sequence is 18 residues long. Germline CDR1 is KGHSH and CDR2 is LQKENI. The junction had 17 bases not matched to a gene; V was cut back by 2 bases and J by 6 bases. The CDR3 sequence is CASSPGQGLTHRTPEAFF. The CDR3 nucleotides read TGTGCCAGCTCACCAGGACAGGGCCTAACCCATAGGACCCCTGAAGCTTTCTTT.

The chain combines TRBV2 with TRBJ2-4; perhaps TRBD2 as D (6 bases). The germline CDR1 and CDR2 sequences are SNHLY and FYNNEI. The CDR3 loop spans 15 amino acids. Trimming shortened V by 10 bases and J by 0 bases, and 16 bases separated the two germline ends. The CDR3 region has the DNA TGTGCCACCGGGGGAATCGGACTAGCCAAAAACATTCAGTACTTC. It specifies CATGGIGLAKNIQYF.

The chain combines TRBV7-9 with TRBJ1-1; perhaps TRBD1 as D (6 bases). Germline-derived CDR1 and CDR2 are SEHNR and FQNEAQ (reference sequence). Trimming stripped 6 bases from V and 4 bases from J, with 15 bases between. The CDR3 has 14 residues. The DNA for the CDR3 is TGTGCCAGCAGTCAAGAAGGGGGATTCACTGAAGCTTTCTTT. This encodes CASSQEGGFTEAFF. The variable domain in full, completed from reference TRBV7-9 and TRBJ1-1, reads DTGVSQNPRHKITKRGQNVTFRCDPISEHNRLYWYRQTLGQGPEFLTYFQNEAQLEKSRLLSDRFSAERPKGSFSTLEIQRTEQGDSAMYLCASSQEGGFTEAFFGQGTRLTVV.

The chain employs TRBV27 and TRBJ1-1, with TRBD1 matching over 8 bases. V lost 5 bases to trimming and J lost 0 bases; unmatched junction nucleotides: 2. The CDR3 extends over 14 amino acids. CDR1 and CDR2 from the germline V gene are MNHEY and SMNVEV (reference sequence). CDR3 DNA sequence: TGTGCCAGCAGTCTGACAGGGGTGAACACTGAAGCTTTCTTT. This translates into CASSLTGVNTEAFF.

V is TRBV18 and J is TRBJ2-7, with D possibly being TRBD2 (5 bases). CDR3 length: 15 amino acids. Per the germline V gene, CDR1 is KGHSH and CDR2 is LQKENI. V lost 0 bases and J 2 bases, leaving 11 bases between the germline ends. CDR3 sequence (DNA): TGTGCCAGCTCACCACCAAGCGGTGGAACCTACGAGCAGTACTTC. It encodes CASSPPSGGTYEQYF.

The chain combines TRBV4-1 with TRBJ2-3, with D unclear. CDR3 size: 13 residues. With 3 bases removed from V and 6 bases from J, the gap between germline ends came to 10 bases. Germline CDR1 reads MGHRA; CDR2 reads YSYEKL. DNA for the CDR3: TGCGCCAGCAGCCAGGGCTCGGTTGATACGCAGTATTTT. This sequence encodes CASSQGSVDTQYF.

The chain has TRBV3-1 (or the pseudogene TRBV3-2) and TRBJ2-7; 14 bases line up with TRBD2. Trimming took 4 bases from V and 5 from J; bases not matched to a gene: 10. This CDR3 is built from 17 residues. Germline CDR1 is LGHDT and CDR2 is YNNKEL (reference sequence). CDR3 coding DNA: TGTGCCAGCAGCCCGGGACTAGCGGGGGCCCCCCTCCACGAGCAGTACTTC. It is translated as CASSPGLAGAPLHEQYF.

This chain joins TRBV2 and TRBJ2-7; 7 bases align to TRBD1. There are 15 residues in the CDR3. The V segment lost 6 bases and the J segment 2 bases; nucleotides outside the gene matches: 10. CDR1 SNHLY and CDR2 FYNNEI come from the germline V gene. The CDR3 here is CASRKTRQGAYEQYF. CDR3 DNA sequence: TGTGCCAGCAGGAAAACTCGGCAGGGGGCCTACGAGCAGTACTTC.

The chain combines TRBV5-1 with TRBJ2-1, with a weak D call TRBD2 (5 bases). The germline V gene encodes CDR1 SGHRS and CDR2 YFSETQ. CDR3 length: 15 residues. V lost 1 base and J 8 bases, leaving 16 bases between the germline ends. CDR3: CASSLLGESMHEQFF. The CDR3 DNA follows: TGCGCCAGCAGCTTGCTCGGGGAAAGTATGCATGAGCAGTTCTTC.

This chain joins TRBV3-1 (or the pseudogene TRBV3-2) and TRBJ2-2; D possibly corresponds to TRBD2 (5 bases). V gave up 8 bases and J gave up 5 bases, with 15 bases separating them. CDR3 length equals 14 residues. Germline CDR1 reads LGHDT; CDR2 reads YNNKEL (reference sequence). CDR3 region: CASLATGFTGELFF. The CDR3 nucleotides read TGTGCCAGCTTGGCGACGGGATTTACCGGGGAGCTGTTTTTT.

This clone came up a few times. This rearrangement joins TRBV15 to TRBJ2-7; TRBD1 might be the D (5 bases). Trimming left V 0 bases short and J 9 bases short, with 12 bases between. Germline CDR1 is LNHNV and CDR2 is YYDKDF (reference sequence). The CDR3 runs to 13 residues. The CDR3 reads CATSRETGSRQYF. The CDR3 nucleotides read TGTGCCACCAGCAGAGAAACAGGCAGTAGGCAGTACTTC.

The chain combines TRBV20-1 with TRBJ1-2, with unresolved D. V was trimmed by 3 bases and J by 3 bases, leaving 14 bases between them. Per the germline V gene, CDR1 is DFQATT and CDR2 is SNEGSKA (reference sequence). The CDR3 totals 14 residues. The DNA for the CDR3 is TGCAGTGCTAGTATGTGGGCGCCGGACTATGGCTACACCTTC. It translates to CSASMWAPDYGYTF.

The chain has TRBV28 and TRBJ2-2; a possible D gene is TRBD2 (7 bases). V was pared by 6 bases and J by 2 bases, with 13 bases between. Germline CDR1 MDHEN, CDR2 SYDVKM. The CDR3 is 15 residues long. CDR3 sequence (DNA): TGTGCCAGCAGAAGGGGGGGAACTAACACCGGGGAGCTGTTTTTT. It encodes CASRRGGTNTGELFF.

This rearrangement joins TRBV11-2 to TRBJ2-5, with D tentatively TRBD2 (6 bases). CDR3 length: 15 residues. Deletions cut 5 bases from V and 5 bases from J, with 18 bases between. Germline V lookup: CDR1 SGHAT, CDR2 FQNNGV. The CDR3 DNA follows: TGTGCCAGCAGCCCTACCGGAGGGGTAGAGGAGACCCAGTACTTC. Its translation is CASSPTGGVEETQYF.

This chain uses TRBV6-5 with TRBJ1-1, with D possibly matching TRBD1 (5 bases). V lost 2 bases and J lost 4, with 11 bases in between. This CDR3 has 14 residues. In germline, CDR1 is MNHEY, CDR2 SVGAGI. The CDR3 protein is CASSYTKRGTEAFF. Written as DNA, the CDR3 is TGTGCCAGCAGTTACACCAAAAGGGGCACTGAAGCTTTCTTT.

This clone was found once. V and J are TRBV30 and TRBJ1-5, with 9 bases identical to TRBD1. CDR1 is GTSNPN, CDR2 SVGIG, per germline (reference sequence). The CDR3 spans 16 residues. With 1 base clipped from V and 5 bases from J, the junction kept 9 bases outside the gene matches. CDR3 DNA sequence: TGTGCCTGGAGTGGGGGGACAGGGAGAGGAGATCAGCCCCAGCATTTT. Protein product: CAWSGGTGRGDQPQHF.

The chain has TRBV10-1 and TRBJ1-3; 8 bases map to TRBD1. This CDR3 is 16 amino acids long. The V and J ends lost 5 bases and 0 bases, in that order; junction bases with no gene match: 6. Germline V gene sequence: CDR1 WNHNN, CDR2 SYGVQD (reference sequence). The CDR3 DNA reads as TGCGCCAGCAGTTTATCGGACAGGGCCTCTGGAAACACCATATATTTT. Its protein product is CASSLSDRASGNTIYF.

J is TRBJ2-7 and V is TRBV2; 10 bases fit TRBD1. This CDR3 has 14 residues. With V trimmed by 6 bases and J by 4 bases, 6 bases remained unmatched. Germline-derived CDR1 and CDR2 are SNHLY and FYNNEI. CDR3 bases: TGTGCCAGCAGGACAGGGGGCGCGCTATACGAGCAGTACTTC. Its translation: CASRTGGALYEQYF. Combining the CDR3 with reference TRBV2 and TRBJ2-7 gives the whole variable domain EPEVTQTPSHQVTQMGQEVILRCVPISNHLYFYWYRQILGQKVEFLVSFYNNEISEKSEIFDDQFSVERPDGSNFTLKIRSTKLEDSAMYFCASRTGGALYEQYFGPGTRLTVT.

This chain connects TRBV6-1 to TRBJ2-7, with D perhaps TRBD2 (5 bases). Trimming pared 2 bases from V and 3 bases from J, leaving 11 bases between. Germline V gene data show CDR1 as MNHNS and CDR2 as SASEGT. The CDR3 is made up of 14 amino acids. CDR3 region: CASSERGYIYEQYF. CDR3 DNA: TGTGCCAGCAGTGAACGAGGGTATATCTACGAGCAGTACTTC.

The chain employs TRBV20-1 and TRBJ1-5; D is perhaps TRBD1 (6 bases). CDR3 length: 14 amino acids. Germline V CDR1 and CDR2: DFQATT, SNEGSKA (reference sequence). Trimming stripped 5 bases from V and 3 bases from J, with 14 bases between. The DNA of the CDR3 is TGCAGTGCTCGTGGATGGGGGCTCAATCAGCCCCAGCATTTT. As protein: CSARGWGLNQPQHF.

The chain uses TRBV24-1 and TRBJ2-6, with D possibly matching TRBD1 (6 bases). This CDR3 comprises 20 residues. CDR1 is KGHDR and CDR2 is SFDVKD in the germline V gene. Between the trimmed V and J ends, which lost 4 bases and 0 bases, there was a span of 21 bases. CDR3 residues: CATSDSSWSGTPSGANVLTF. The CDR3 region has the DNA TGTGCCACCAGTGACTCGTCTTGGTCCGGGACACCCTCTGGGGCCAACGTCCTGACTTTC.

The chain uses TRBV9 and TRBJ2-5, with 9 bases that match TRBD2. Germline trimming cut 0 bases from V and 4 bases from J; bases unmatched to any gene: 4. Germline V gives CDR1 SGDLS, CDR2 YYNGEE. The CDR3 consists of 15 residues. The CDR3 region is CASSVAAGGPETQYF. The CDR3 DNA reads as TGTGCCAGCAGCGTAGCGGCGGGGGGGCCAGAGACCCAGTACTTC. Combining the CDR3 with reference TRBV9 and TRBJ2-5 gives the whole variable domain DSGVTQTPKHLITATGQRVTLRCSPRSGDLSVYWYQQSLDQGLQFLIQYYNGEERAKGNILERFSAQQFPDLHSELNLSSLELGDSALYFCASSVAAGGPETQYFGPGTRLLVL.

The rearrangement links TRBV24-1 to TRBJ1-6; maybe TRBD1 (6 bases). The V end was cut by 4 bases, the J end by 4 bases, with 13 bases between. The length of the CDR3 is 16 residues. Germline V CDR1 and CDR2: KGHDR, SFDVKD. The CDR3 here is CATSERTEQYNSPLHF. As DNA, the CDR3 is TGTGCCACCAGTGAGCGGACAGAGCAATATAATTCACCCCTCCACTTT.